The 23 T cell receptor beta chains listed next were all sequenced from one sample in a study of blood T cell repertoires in COVID-19. TCRdb's table, derived via immunoSEQ multiplex PCR, lists solely in-frame clones and lacks some. Here the sample spans about 150,000 clones, more than 80% being singletons. The sequencing input was peripheral blood. The receptors derive from a woman between 40 and 50 years old with acute or convalescent COVID-19.

This rearrangement joins TRBV30 to TRBJ2-1; 11 positions match TRBD2. This CDR3 is built from 13 residues. The trim removed 7 bases at V and 7 bases at J, leaving 6 bases unmatched. Germline V CDR1 and CDR2: GTSNPN, SVGIG (reference sequence). CDR3 DNA: TGTGCCTTGGCGCTAGCGGGAGGAAATGAGCAGTTCTTC. Translating it yields CALALAGGNEQFF.

This clone was recorded a few times. V gene TRBV9 combines with J gene TRBJ1-3; D perhaps matches TRBD1 (5 bases). There are 12 residues in the CDR3. The germline V and J ends were trimmed by 3 bases and 4 bases, with 5 bases remaining between them. CDR1 and CDR2 from the germline V gene are SGDLS and YYNGEE. The CDR3 spells CASSGQGNTIYF. The DNA for the CDR3 is TGTGCCAGCAGCGGACAGGGAAACACCATATATTTT.

The rearrangement uses TRBV19 and TRBJ2-1; 8 bases fit TRBD1. Looked up from germline, CDR1 is LNHDA and CDR2 is SQIVND (reference sequence). The V and J ends lost 6 bases and 1 base, in that order; junction bases with no gene match: 8. The CDR3 length is 16 residues. The CDR3: CASSRGQGKSYNEQFF. In DNA form, the CDR3 reads TGTGCCAGTAGCAGAGGACAGGGTAAATCCTACAATGAGCAGTTCTTC.

The chain is built from TRBV12-5 and TRBJ2-5, with 7 nucleotides matching TRBD1. V shed 3 bases, J shed 1 base, and the junction held 5 bases outside the gene matches. In germline, CDR1 is LGHNT, CDR2 FRNRAP. CDR3 length equals 15 residues. The DNA of the CDR3 is TGTGCTAGTGGTTTACAGGGGCGATCCCAAGAGACCCAGTACTTC. Encoded protein: CASGLQGRSQETQYF. Filled out from reference TRBV12-5 and TRBJ2-5, the complete variable domain reads DARVTQTPRHKVTEMGQEVTMRCQPILGHNTVFWYRQTMMQGLELLAYFRNRAPLDDSGMPKDRFSAEMPDATLATLKIQPSEPRDSAVYFCASGLQGRSQETQYFGPGTRLLVL.

The V and J genes are TRBV7-2 and TRBJ1-5; no firm D call. The CDR3 consists of 14 residues. From germline, CDR1 is SGHTA and CDR2 FQGNSA. V shed 5 bases and J shed 0 bases, with 8 bases lying between them. The CDR3 reads CASSKETSNQPQHF. The CDR3 coding sequence is TGTGCCAGCAGCAAGGAGACTAGCAATCAGCCCCAGCATTTT.

This clone has just one count. The V call is TRBV6-1, the J call TRBJ1-4; a possible D gene is TRBD1 (6 bases). Germline V gene sequence: CDR1 MNHNS, CDR2 SASEGT. The CDR3 is 11 amino acids. The V gene lost 3 bases and the J gene lost 14 bases, with 10 bases spanning the gap. For the CDR3, the DNA is TGTGCCAGCAGTGACCCAGGACAGCTGTTTTTT. Encoded protein: CASSDPGQLFF.

This clone was seen a single time. The chain has TRBV18 and TRBJ2-3; tentative D call: TRBD1 (6 bases). Per the germline V gene, CDR1 is KGHSH and CDR2 is LQKENI. Trimming took 0 bases from V and 3 from J, leaving 13 bases between them. The CDR3 contains 16 residues. This chain's CDR3 is CASSPPQGPGTDTQYF. The CDR3 DNA follows: TGTGCCAGCTCACCACCGCAGGGGCCAGGTACAGATACGCAGTATTTT.

There are a few counts of this clone. The chain uses TRBV19 and TRBJ1-2; D may be TRBD1 (5 bases). V was cut by 4 bases and J by 4 bases, with 10 bases left in between. Germline values: CDR1 LNHDA, CDR2 SQIVND (reference sequence). CDR3 length equals 13 residues. CDR3 sequence reads: CASSKTDTYGYTF. DNA of the CDR3: TGTGCCAGTAGTAAGACAGATACCTATGGCTACACCTTC.

V and J are TRBV11-2 and TRBJ2-3, with TRBD2 identical over 10 bases. Germline CDR1 and CDR2: SGHAT and FQNNGV. The CDR3 loop spans 16 amino acids. The V gene end was trimmed by 0 bases and the J gene end by 10 bases; junction bases not matched to a gene: 10. This CDR3 reads CASSLDPGLASRAQYF. In DNA form, the CDR3 reads TGTGCCAGCAGCTTAGATCCGGGACTAGCGAGTAGGGCGCAGTATTTT. Using reference TRBV11-2 and TRBJ2-3 for the parts outside the CDR3, the full variable domain is EAGVAQSPRYKIIEKRQSVAFWCNPISGHATLYWYQQILGQGPKLLIQFQNNGVVDDSQLPKDRFSAERLKGVDSTLKIQPAKLEDSAVYLCASSLDPGLASRAQYFGPGTRLTVL.

This sequence joins TRBV27 and TRBJ1-2, with TRBD1 matching over 7 bases. The CDR3 runs 16 residues. The J segment lost 6 bases and the V segment lost 5 bases, leaving 15 bases of the junction unmatched. CDR1 MNHEY and CDR2 SMNVEV come from the germline V gene (reference sequence). The CDR3 spells CASSPSGTVHLDGYTF. The CDR3, as DNA: TGTGCCAGCAGTCCATCCGGGACAGTCCACCTCGATGGCTACACCTTC.

V and J are TRBV21-1 and TRBJ2-1; the table calls TRBD1, which could not be checked here. TRBV21-1 is recorded as a pseudogene. The length of the CDR3 is 15 residues. The CDR3 is CASKNEGQVGNEQFF. CDR3 nucleotides: TGTGCCAGCAAAAATGAGGGACAGGTCGGCAATGAGCAGTTCTTC.

The J gene is TRBJ2-7, the V gene TRBV15, with a weak D call TRBD2 (5 bases). The CDR3 sequence is 15 residues long. Per germline, CDR1 LNHNV and CDR2 YYDKDF (reference sequence). Deletions cut 1 base from V and 6 bases from J, with 16 bases between. CDR3 sequence (DNA): TGTGCCACCAGCAGAGGAGGGTTCGGTACGAGCGAGCAGTACTTC. Its protein product is CATSRGGFGTSEQYF.

The rearrangement uses TRBV11-2 and TRBJ2-4; no firm D call. The CDR3 consists of 15 residues. V dropped 1 base and J dropped 4 bases, with 11 bases sitting between them. Germline lookup yields CDR1 SGHAT and CDR2 FQNNGV. CDR3 coding DNA: TGTGCCAGCAGCTTAGTACCCAGGAAGAAAAACATTCAGTACTTC. Its translation: CASSLVPRKKNIQYF.

This chain uses TRBV5-4 with TRBJ2-3; D not resolved. The CDR3 extends over 14 amino acids. Trimming cost V 4 bases and J 0 bases, with 9 bases left between them. Germline loops: CDR1 SGHNT, CDR2 YYREEE (reference sequence). CDR3 sequence reads: CASSPLSSTDTQYF. The DNA for the CDR3 is TGTGCCAGCAGCCCCCTCAGTAGCACAGATACGCAGTATTTT. The complete variable domain, with remaining parts taken from reference TRBV5-4 and TRBJ2-3, reads ETGVTQSPTHLIKTRGQQVTLRCSSQSGHNTVSWYQQALGQGPQFIFQYYREEENGRGNFPPRFSGLQFPNYSSELNVNALELDDSALYLCASSPLSSTDTQYFGPGTRLTVL.

V usage is TRBV3-1 (or the pseudogene TRBV3-2) and J usage is TRBJ2-7, with D perhaps TRBD1 (5 bases). The V end lost 3 bases, the J end lost 3 bases, and 12 bases lay between the germline ends. The CDR3 runs to 14 residues. CDR1 LGHDT and CDR2 YNNKEL come from the germline V gene (reference sequence). CDR3: CASSHRTISYEQYF. CDR3 nucleotides: TGTGCCAGCAGCCACAGGACAATCAGCTACGAGCAGTACTTC.

This rearrangement joins TRBV7-8 to TRBJ2-7; D might be TRBD1 (6 bases). The germline gives CDR1 SGHVS, CDR2 FQNEAQ. Trimming removed 5 bases from V and 3 bases from J, with 14 bases in between. The CDR3 covers 14 residues. The CDR3 region is CASSLQGRDYEQYF. The CDR3 region has the DNA TGTGCCAGCAGCCTACAGGGTCGTGACTACGAGCAGTACTTC.

The chain is built from TRBV27 and TRBJ2-7; weak D call: TRBD1 (5 bases). V was pared by 2 bases and J by 2 bases, with 10 bases between. The CDR3 has 14 residues. The germline CDR1 and CDR2 sequences are MNHEY and SMNVEV (reference sequence). The CDR3 coding sequence is TGTGCCAGCAGTTTACAGGGTACGGCCTACGAGCAGTACTTC. Translation gives CASSLQGTAYEQYF.

This clone was seen only once. The J gene is TRBJ2-3, the V gene TRBV24-1; 7 nucleotides agree with TRBD2. The V segment lost 1 base and the J segment 1 base; nucleotides outside the gene matches: 4. CDR3 length: 16 residues. Germline lookup yields CDR1 KGHDR and CDR2 SFDVKD. This CDR3 is CATSDFRTRGTDTQYF. CDR3 DNA: TGTGCCACCAGTGATTTCCGGACTAGAGGCACAGATACGCAGTATTTT.

CDR3 residues: CASSRGDGEQFF. The CDR3 nucleotides read TGTGCCAGCAGTCGGGGGGACGGTGAGCAGTTCTTC. This chain links TRBV27 with TRBJ2-1, with 7 nucleotides matching TRBD2. CDR1 is MNHEY, CDR2 SMNVEV, per germline (reference sequence). Germline trimming cut 5 bases from V and 9 bases from J; bases unmatched to any gene: 4. This CDR3 region has 12 residues.

This chain uses TRBV11-3 with TRBJ2-7, with 7 bases aligning to TRBD1. J lost 3 bases, V lost 5 bases, and 4 bases had no gene match. Germline loops: CDR1 SGHNT, CDR2 YENEEA. The CDR3 covers 13 residues. The CDR3 bases are TGTGCCAGCAGCCACAGGGGACACTACGAGCAGTACTTC. It yields the protein CASSHRGHYEQYF.

The rearrangement joins TRBV5-1 to TRBJ1-4; 10 positions agree with TRBD1. Germline CDR1 is SGHRS and CDR2 is YFSETQ. J lost 8 bases, V lost 7 bases, and 11 bases had no gene match. The CDR3 consists of 15 residues. Here the CDR3 reads CASGLRGTGEEKLFF. The CDR3, as DNA: TGCGCCAGCGGCCTACGGGGGACAGGGGAGGAAAAACTGTTTTTT.

V gene TRBV19 combines with J gene TRBJ2-5, with TRBD2 identical over 9 bases. The V gene end was trimmed by 3 bases and the J gene end by 5 bases; junction bases not matched to a gene: 4. The V gene's germline CDR1 is LNHDA and CDR2 SQIVND (reference sequence). This CDR3 has 14 residues. CDR3: CASSMRGGRETQYF. CDR3 DNA sequence: TGTGCCAGTAGTATGCGGGGGGGCCGGGAGACCCAGTACTTC. Full variable domain (outside the CDR3, taken from reference TRBV19 and TRBJ2-5): DGGITQSPKYLFRKEGQNVTLSCEQNLNHDAMYWYRQDPGQGLRLIYYSQIVNDFQKGDIAEGYSVSREKKESFPLTVTSAQKNPTAFYLCASSMRGGRETQYFGPGTRLLVL.

This chain uses TRBV6-5 with TRBJ2-7; D gene unclear. This CDR3 contains 15 residues. The V gene lost 2 bases and the J gene lost 2 bases, with 13 bases spanning the gap. The V gene's germline CDR1 is MNHEY and CDR2 SVGAGI. The CDR3 DNA reads as TGTGCCAGCAGTTACGACACCCACGACGCCTACGAGCAGTACTTC. Amino acids: CASSYDTHDAYEQYF.